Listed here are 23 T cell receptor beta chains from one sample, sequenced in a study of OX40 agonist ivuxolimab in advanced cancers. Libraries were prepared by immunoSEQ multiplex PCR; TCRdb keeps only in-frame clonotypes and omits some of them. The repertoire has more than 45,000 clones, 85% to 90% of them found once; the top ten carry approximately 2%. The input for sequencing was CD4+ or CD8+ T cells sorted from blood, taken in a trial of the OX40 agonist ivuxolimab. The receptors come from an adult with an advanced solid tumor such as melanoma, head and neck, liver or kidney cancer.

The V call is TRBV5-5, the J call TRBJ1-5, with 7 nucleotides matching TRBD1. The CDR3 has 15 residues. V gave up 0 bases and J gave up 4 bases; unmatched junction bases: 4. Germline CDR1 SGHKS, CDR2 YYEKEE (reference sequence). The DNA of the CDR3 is TGTGCCAGCAGCTTGGGGGGGACAGCTAATCAGCCCCAGCATTTT. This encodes CASSLGGTANQPQHF. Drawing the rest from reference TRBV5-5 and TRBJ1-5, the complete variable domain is DAGVTQSPTHLIKTRGQQVTLRCSPISGHKSVSWYQQVLGQGPQFIFQYYEKEERGRGNFPDRFSARQFPNYSSELNVNALLLGDSALYLCASSLGGTANQPQHFGDGTRLSIL.

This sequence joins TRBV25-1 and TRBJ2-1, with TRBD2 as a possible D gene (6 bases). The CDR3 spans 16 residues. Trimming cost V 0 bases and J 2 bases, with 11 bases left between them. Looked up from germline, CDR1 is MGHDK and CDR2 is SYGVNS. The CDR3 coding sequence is TGTGCCAGCAGTGAATATGGGGGACTGGCCTACAATGAGCAGTTCTTC. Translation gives CASSEYGGLAYNEQFF.

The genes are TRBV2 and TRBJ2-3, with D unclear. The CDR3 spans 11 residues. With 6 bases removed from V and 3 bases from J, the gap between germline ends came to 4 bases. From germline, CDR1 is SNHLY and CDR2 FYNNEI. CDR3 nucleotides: TGTGCCAGCAGGGTGACAGATACGCAGTATTTT. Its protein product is CASRVTDTQYF.

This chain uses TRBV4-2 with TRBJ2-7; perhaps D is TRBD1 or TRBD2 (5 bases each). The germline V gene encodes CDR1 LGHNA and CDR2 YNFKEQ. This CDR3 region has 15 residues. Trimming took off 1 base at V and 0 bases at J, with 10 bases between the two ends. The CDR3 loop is CASSQGAGSSYEQYF. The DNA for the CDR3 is TGTGCCAGCAGCCAAGGGGCAGGGAGCTCCTACGAGCAGTACTTC.

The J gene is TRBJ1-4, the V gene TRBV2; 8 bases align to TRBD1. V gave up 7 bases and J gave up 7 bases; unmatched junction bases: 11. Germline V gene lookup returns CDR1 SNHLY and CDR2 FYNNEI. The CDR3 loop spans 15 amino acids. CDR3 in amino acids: CASTRPGGLVEKLFF. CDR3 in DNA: TGTGCCAGCACCAGGCCAGGGGGCTTAGTTGAAAAACTGTTTTTT.

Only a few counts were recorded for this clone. CDR3 region: CASNRDNKQPQHF. CDR3 nucleotide sequence: TGTGCCAGTAACCGGGACAATAAACAGCCCCAGCATTTT. The rearrangement joins TRBV19 to TRBJ1-5; D possibly corresponds to TRBD1 (6 bases). Trimming shortened V by 7 bases and J by 7 bases, and 14 bases separated the two germline ends. In germline, CDR1 is LNHDA, CDR2 SQIVND (reference sequence). This CDR3 has 13 residues.

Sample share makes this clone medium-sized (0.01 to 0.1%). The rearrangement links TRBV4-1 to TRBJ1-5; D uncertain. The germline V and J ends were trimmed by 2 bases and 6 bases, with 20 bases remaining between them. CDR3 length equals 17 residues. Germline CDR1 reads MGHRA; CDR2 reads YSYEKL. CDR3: CASSQLILAPAGQPQHF. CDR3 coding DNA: TGCGCCAGCAGCCAACTGATTCTTGCCCCGGCGGGTCAGCCCCAGCATTTT.

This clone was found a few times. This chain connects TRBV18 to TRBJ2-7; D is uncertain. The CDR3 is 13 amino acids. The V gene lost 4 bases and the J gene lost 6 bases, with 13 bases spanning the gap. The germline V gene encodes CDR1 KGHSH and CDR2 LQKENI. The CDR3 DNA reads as TGTGCCAGCTCACTCGGACCGCTTTCCGAGCAGTACTTC. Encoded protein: CASSLGPLSEQYF. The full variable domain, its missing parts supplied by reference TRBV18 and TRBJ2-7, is NAGVMQNPRHLVRRRGQEARLRCSPMKGHSHVYWYRQLPEEGLKFMVYLQKENIIDESGMPKERFSAEFPKEGPSILRIQQVVRGDSAAYFCASSLGPLSEQYFGPGTRLTVT.

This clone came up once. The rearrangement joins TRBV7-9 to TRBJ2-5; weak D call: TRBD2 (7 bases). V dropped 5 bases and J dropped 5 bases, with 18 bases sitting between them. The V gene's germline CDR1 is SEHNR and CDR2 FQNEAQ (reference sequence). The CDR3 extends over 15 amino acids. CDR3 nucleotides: TGTGCCAGCAGCCGCGGGGGCCTTAAGGGGGAGACCCAGTACTTC. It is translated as CASSRGGLKGETQYF.

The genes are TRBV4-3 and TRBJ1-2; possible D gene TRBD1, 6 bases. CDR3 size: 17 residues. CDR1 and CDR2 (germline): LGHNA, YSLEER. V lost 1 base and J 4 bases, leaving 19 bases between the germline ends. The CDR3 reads CASSQALGSGDTYGYTF. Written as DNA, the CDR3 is TGCGCCAGCAGCCAAGCCCTAGGGTCAGGGGATACCTATGGCTACACCTTC.

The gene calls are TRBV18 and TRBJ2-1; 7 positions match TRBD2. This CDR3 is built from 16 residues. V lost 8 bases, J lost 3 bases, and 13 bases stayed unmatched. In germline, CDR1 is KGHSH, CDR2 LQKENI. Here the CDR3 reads CASAPPSKRDYNEQFF. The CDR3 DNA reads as TGTGCCAGCGCTCCACCGTCCAAGCGGGACTACAATGAGCAGTTCTTC.

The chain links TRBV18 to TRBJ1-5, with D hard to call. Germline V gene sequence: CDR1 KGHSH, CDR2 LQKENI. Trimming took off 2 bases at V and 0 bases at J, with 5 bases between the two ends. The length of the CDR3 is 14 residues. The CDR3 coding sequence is TGTGCCAGCTCACCAGAGCATAGCAATCAGCCCCAGCATTTT. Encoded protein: CASSPEHSNQPQHF.

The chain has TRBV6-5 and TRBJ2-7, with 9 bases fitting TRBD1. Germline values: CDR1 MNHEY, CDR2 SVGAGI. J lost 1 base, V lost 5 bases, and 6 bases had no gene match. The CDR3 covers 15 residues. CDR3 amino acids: CASSPTGGFSYEQYF. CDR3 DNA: TGTGCCAGCAGTCCGACAGGGGGGTTTTCCTACGAGCAGTACTTC.

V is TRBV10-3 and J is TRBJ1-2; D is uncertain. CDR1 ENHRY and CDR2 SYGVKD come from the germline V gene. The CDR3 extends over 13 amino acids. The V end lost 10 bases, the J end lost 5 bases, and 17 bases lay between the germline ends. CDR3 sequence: CATSAGSEYGYTF. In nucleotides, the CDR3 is TGTGCCACGAGTGCCGGGTCTGAGTATGGCTACACCTTC.

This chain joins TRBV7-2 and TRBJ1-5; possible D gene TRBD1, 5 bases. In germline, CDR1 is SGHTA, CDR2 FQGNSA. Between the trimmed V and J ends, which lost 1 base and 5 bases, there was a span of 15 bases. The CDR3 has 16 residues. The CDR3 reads CASSLDGNRLDQPQHF. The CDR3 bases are TGTGCCAGCAGCTTAGACGGGAACAGGCTAGATCAGCCCCAGCATTTT.

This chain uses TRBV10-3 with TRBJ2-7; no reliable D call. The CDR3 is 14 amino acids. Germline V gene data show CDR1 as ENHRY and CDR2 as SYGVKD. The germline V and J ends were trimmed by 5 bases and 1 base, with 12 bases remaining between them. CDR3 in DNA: TGTGCCATCAGTACATACGGGTCGTCCTACGAGCAGTACTTC. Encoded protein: CAISTYGSSYEQYF.

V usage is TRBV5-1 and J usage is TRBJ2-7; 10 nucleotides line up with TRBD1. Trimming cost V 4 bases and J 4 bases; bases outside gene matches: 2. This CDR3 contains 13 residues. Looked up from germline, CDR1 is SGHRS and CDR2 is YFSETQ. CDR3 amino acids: CASSGTGVYEQYF. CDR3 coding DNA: TGCGCCAGCAGCGGGACAGGGGTTTACGAGCAGTACTTC.

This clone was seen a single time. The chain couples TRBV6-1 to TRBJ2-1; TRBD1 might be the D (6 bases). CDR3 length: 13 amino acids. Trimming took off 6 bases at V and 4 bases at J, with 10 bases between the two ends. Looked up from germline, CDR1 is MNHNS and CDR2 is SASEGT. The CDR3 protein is CASRPQGYNEQFF. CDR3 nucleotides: TGTGCCAGCAGGCCTCAGGGGTACAATGAGCAGTTCTTC.

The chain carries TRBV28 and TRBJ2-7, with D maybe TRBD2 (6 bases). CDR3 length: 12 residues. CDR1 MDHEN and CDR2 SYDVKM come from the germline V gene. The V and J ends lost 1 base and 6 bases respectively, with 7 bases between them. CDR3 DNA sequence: TGTGCCAGCAGTTTATTGGGGGGCGAGCAGTACTTC. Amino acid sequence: CASSLLGGEQYF.

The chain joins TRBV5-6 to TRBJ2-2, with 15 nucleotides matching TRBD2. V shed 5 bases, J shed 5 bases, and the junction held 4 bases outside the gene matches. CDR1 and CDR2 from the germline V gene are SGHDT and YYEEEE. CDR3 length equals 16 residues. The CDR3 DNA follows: TGTGCCAGCAGAAAAGGACTAGCGGGAGGGACCGGGGAGCTGTTTTTT. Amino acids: CASRKGLAGGTGELFF.

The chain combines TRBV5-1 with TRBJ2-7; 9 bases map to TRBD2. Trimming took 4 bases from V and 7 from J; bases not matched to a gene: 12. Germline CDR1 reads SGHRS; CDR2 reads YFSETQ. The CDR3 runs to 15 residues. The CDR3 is CASSPAATTSGEQYF. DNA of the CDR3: TGCGCCAGCAGCCCCGCCGCAACAACTAGCGGGGAGCAGTACTTC.

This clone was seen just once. CDR3 residues: CASSLSYGTHGYTF. The CDR3 nucleotides are TGTGCCAGCAGCTTGTCGTATGGGACACACGGCTACACCTTC. The rearrangement joins TRBV5-6 to TRBJ1-2, with D perhaps matching TRBD1 (6 bases). The CDR3 has 14 amino acids. Per germline, CDR1 SGHDT and CDR2 YYEEEE. The ends were cut back, 1 base at V and 8 bases at J, with 15 bases in the middle.

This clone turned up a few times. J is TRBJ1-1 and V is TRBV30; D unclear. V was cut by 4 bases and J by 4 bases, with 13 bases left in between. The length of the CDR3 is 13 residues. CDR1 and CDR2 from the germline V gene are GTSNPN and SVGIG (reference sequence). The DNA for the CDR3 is TGTGCCTGGAATCCGGGCTTGGGCACTGAAGCTTTCTTT. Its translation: CAWNPGLGTEAFF.